The clone carrying this T cell receptor beta chain has a handful of counts. TCRdb ran MiXCR on the 5' RACE reads and lists one entry per CDR3 protein. The data show under 550,000 distinct CDR3 sequences, about 20% seen once. This entry comes from a study of T-cell memory formation after mild COVID-19. V lost 3 bases and J lost 11; bases outside the gene matches: 9. There are 13 residues in the CDR3. Germline assignment: CDR1 SGDLS and CDR2 YYNGEE. This TCR derives from an adult woman who had mild COVID-19 (a few samples of this study predate the infection). Cell type and time point are not known. The chain has TRBV9 and TRBJ1-1; 8 positions agree with TRBD1. What was sequenced was PBMCs or a T cell subset sorted from them (not recorded which). The CDR3 protein is CASSETGTGGAFF. The CDR3 DNA follows: TGTGCCAGCAGCGAAACCGGGACAGGAGGGGCTTTCTTT. The whole variable domain, remainder taken from reference TRBV9 and TRBJ1-1, is DSGVTQTPKHLITATGQRVTLRCSPRSGDLSVYWYQQSLDQGLQFLIQYYNGEERAKGNILERFSAQQFPDLHSELNLSSLELGDSALYFCASSETGTGGAFFGQGTRLTVV.